Shown below are 5 T cell receptor beta chains from a single sample sequenced in a study of T cells after yellow fever vaccination (dated by TCRdb to between 2018 and 2021). The library relied on 5' RACE. TCRdb lists the instrument as Illumina HiSeq 2500. The public reads were reanalyzed by TCRdb: fastp trimming at Q25, MiXCR alignment, in-frame beta chains only. Each CDR3 protein gets just one entry, which takes the most common genes and DNA from the rows behind it. The sample yields approximately 550,000 distinct CDR3 sequences; roughly 19% were counted once. Over 11% of the sample goes to the ten largest clones. The treatment or condition label corresponds to: live attenuated yellow fever vaccine strain. The specimen comprised PBMCs, sampled 15 days after the yellow fever booster vaccination. These receptor sequences come from a man aged 30 to 45 who received the YFV17D yellow fever vaccine.

This clonotype was seen a few times. The rearrangement links TRBV7-2 to TRBJ2-1; 10 bases are shared with TRBD2. This CDR3 is built from 15 residues. Germline V gene data show CDR1 as SGHTA and CDR2 as FQGNSA. The V gene end was trimmed by 5 bases and the J gene end by 7 bases; junction bases not matched to a gene: 8. DNA for the CDR3: TGTGCCAGCAGCCCCTCTAGCGGGAGTAATAATGAGCAGTTCTTC. Its protein is CASSPSSGSNNEQFF. The entire variable domain, with the rest obtained from reference TRBV7-2 and TRBJ2-1, is as follows: GAGVSQSPSNKVTEKGKDVELRCDPISGHTALYWYRQSLGQGLEFLIYFQGNSAPDKSGLPSDRFSAERTGGSVSTLTIQRTQQEDSAVYLCASSPSSGSNNEQFFGPGTRLTVL.

The rearrangement uses TRBV20-1 and TRBJ2-5; 7 nucleotides match TRBD2. This CDR3 has 13 residues. V gave up 3 bases and J gave up 6 bases; unmatched junction bases: 7. CDR1 DFQATT and CDR2 SNEGSKA come from the germline V gene (reference sequence). The CDR3 DNA follows: TGCAGTGCTAGCCTAGCGGCCGGAAAGACCCAGTACTTC. Amino acid sequence: CSASLAAGKTQYF.

In its sample, this clonotype was seen a few times. This chain links TRBV6-5 with TRBJ1-2; D is perhaps TRBD1 (5 bases). The CDR3 covers 16 residues. The V end was cut by 2 bases, the J end by 2 bases, with 15 bases between. Germline CDR1 reads MNHEY; CDR2 reads SVGAGI. Written as DNA, the CDR3 is TGTGCCAGCAGTTACGGGGCTCCACTGAGGAACTATGGCTACACCTTC. It encodes CASSYGAPLRNYGYTF.

The rearrangement uses TRBV12-3 or TRBV12-4 and TRBJ2-5, with a weak D call TRBD1 (7 bases). Trimming removed 6 bases at V and 2 bases at J, with 16 bases between. This CDR3 spans 15 amino acids. The CDR3, as DNA: TGTGCCAGCAGGCAGGAGGGGGCGCGGCAAGAGACCCAGTACTTC. Its translation is CASRQEGARQETQYF.

This clonotype was observed a few times. The rearrangement links TRBV25-1 to TRBJ2-1; no clear D. Germline CDR1 reads MGHDK; CDR2 reads SYGVNS. Between the trimmed V and J ends, which lost 0 bases and 5 bases, there was a span of 5 bases. The CDR3 totals 13 residues. This CDR3 is CASSEYNDNEQFF. DNA for the CDR3: TGTGCCAGCAGTGAATATAATGACAATGAGCAGTTCTTC.